The clone carrying this T cell receptor beta chain was seen a handful of times. TCRdb independently ran MiXCR on the RACE reads; one entry per CDR3 protein. The table includes roughly 96,000 distinct CDR3 sequences, around 9.3% detected once. Sample time point: patch test 2, 6 weeks after DPC sensitization. The treatment is: therapeutic diphenylcyclopropenone sensitization with weekly scalp DPC. These data originate in a study of human T cells and chemical hapten exposure. The CDR3 runs to 17 residues. Looked up from germline, CDR1 is DFQATT and CDR2 is SNEGSKA (reference sequence). V gave up 1 base and J gave up 0 bases, with 16 bases separating them.

The sequences come from whole blood, collected in connection with sensitization to the hapten diphenylcyclopropenone (DPC). This TCR derives from a woman in her thirties or forties with alopecia areata. Some clones in this sample may be carry-over from other donors' samples. The chain recombines TRBV20-1 with TRBJ2-1; D is unresolved. CDR3 DNA: TGCAGTGCTAGAGTATTGAGACTCCCCAGCTCCTACAATGAGCAGTTCTTC. Its translation: CSARVLRLPSSYNEQFF.